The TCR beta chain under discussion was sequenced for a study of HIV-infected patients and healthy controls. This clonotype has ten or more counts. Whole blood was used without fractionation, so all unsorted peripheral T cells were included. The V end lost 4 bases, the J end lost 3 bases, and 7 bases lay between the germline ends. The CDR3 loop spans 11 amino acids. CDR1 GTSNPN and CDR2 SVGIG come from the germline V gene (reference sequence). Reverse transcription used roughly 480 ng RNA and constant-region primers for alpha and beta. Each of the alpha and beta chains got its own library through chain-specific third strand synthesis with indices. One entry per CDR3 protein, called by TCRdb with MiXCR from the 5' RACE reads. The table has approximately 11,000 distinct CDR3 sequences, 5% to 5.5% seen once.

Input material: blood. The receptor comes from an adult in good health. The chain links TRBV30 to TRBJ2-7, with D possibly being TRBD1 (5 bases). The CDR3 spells CAWKQVYEQYF. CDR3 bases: TGTGCCTGGAAACAGGTCTACGAGCAGTACTTC.